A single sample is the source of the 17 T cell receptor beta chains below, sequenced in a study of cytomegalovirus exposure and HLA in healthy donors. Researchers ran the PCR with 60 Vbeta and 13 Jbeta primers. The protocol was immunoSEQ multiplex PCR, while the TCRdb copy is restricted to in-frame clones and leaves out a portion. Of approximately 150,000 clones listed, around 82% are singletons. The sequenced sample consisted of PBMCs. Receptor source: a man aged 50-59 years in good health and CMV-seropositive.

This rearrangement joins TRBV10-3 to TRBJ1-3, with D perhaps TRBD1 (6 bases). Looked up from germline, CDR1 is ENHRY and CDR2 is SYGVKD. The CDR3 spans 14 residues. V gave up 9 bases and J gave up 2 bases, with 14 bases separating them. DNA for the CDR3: TGTGCCATAGCGGACAGCCAAACTGGAAACACCATATATTTT. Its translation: CAIADSQTGNTIYF.

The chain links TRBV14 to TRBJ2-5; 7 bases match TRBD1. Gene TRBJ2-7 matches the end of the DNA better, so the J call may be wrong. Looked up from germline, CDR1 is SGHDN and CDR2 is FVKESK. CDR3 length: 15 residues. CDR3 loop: CASSPALQGAYEQYF. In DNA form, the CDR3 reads TGTGCCAGCAGCCCTGCTCTCCAGGGGGCCTACGAGCAGTACTTC.

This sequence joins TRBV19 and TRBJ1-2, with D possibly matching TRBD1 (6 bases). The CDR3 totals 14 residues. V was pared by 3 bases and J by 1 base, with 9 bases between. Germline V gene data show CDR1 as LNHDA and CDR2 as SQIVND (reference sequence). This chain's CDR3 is CASSIRQVNYGYTF. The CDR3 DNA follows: TGTGCCAGTAGTATTCGACAGGTTAACTATGGCTACACCTTC.

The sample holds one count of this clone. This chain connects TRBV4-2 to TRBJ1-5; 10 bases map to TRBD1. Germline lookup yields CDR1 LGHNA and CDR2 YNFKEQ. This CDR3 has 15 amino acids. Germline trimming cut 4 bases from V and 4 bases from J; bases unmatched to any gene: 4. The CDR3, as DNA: TGTGCCAGCAGCCTCCGGACAGGGGGAAATCAGCCCCAGCATTTT. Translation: CASSLRTGGNQPQHF.

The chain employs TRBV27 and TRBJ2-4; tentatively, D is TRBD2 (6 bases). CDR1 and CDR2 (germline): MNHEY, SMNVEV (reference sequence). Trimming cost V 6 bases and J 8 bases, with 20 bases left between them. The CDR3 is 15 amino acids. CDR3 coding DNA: TGTGCCAGCAGCTCTCCGGGAGCTCAGGGAGACATTCAGTACTTC. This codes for CASSSPGAQGDIQYF.

CDR3 in DNA: TGTGCCAGCAGCTTAGACTGGAATGAGCAGTTCTTC. This encodes CASSLDWNEQFF. J is TRBJ2-1 and V is TRBV7-2; D remains unclear. The CDR3 is made up of 12 amino acids. The germline CDR1 and CDR2 sequences are SGHTA and FQGNSA. The V and J ends lost 1 base and 7 bases respectively, with 5 bases between them.

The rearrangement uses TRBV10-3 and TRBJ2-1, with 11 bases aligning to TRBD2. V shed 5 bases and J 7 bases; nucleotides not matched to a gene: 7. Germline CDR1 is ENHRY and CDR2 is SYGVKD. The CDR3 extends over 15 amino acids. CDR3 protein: CAISQGTSGGNEQFF. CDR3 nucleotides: TGTGCCATCAGTCAAGGGACTAGCGGTGGTAATGAGCAGTTCTTC.

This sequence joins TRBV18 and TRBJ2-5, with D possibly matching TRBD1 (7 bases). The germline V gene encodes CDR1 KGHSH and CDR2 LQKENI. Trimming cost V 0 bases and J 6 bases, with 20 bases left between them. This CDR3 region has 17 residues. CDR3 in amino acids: CASSPPPPPGGWKTQYF. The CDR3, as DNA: TGTGCCAGCTCACCACCCCCTCCCCCAGGGGGGTGGAAGACCCAGTACTTC.

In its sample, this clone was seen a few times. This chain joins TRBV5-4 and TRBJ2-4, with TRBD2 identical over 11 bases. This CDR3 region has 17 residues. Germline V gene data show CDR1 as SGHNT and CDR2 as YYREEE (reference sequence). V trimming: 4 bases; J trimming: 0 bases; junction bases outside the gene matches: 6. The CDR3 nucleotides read TGTGCCAGCAGCGGGGGACTAGCGGAAATAGCCAAAAACATTCAGTACTTC. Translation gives CASSGGLAEIAKNIQYF.

CDR3 nucleotide sequence: TGTGCCAGCAGCTTGGGACAGGCCTCCTACGAGCAGTACTTC. Its protein product is CASSLGQASYEQYF. J is TRBJ2-7 and V is TRBV5-4, with D perhaps matching TRBD1 (6 bases). The germline V gene has CDR1 SGHNT and CDR2 YYREEE (reference sequence). V was shortened by 0 bases and J by 0 bases, with 7 bases between the two germline ends. This CDR3 is built from 14 residues.

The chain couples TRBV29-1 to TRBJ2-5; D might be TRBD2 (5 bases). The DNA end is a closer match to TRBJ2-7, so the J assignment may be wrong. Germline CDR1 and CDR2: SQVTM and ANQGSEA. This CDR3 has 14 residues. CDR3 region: CSAGVDFNSYEQYF. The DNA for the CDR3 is TGCAGCGCTGGTGTGGACTTTAACTCCTACGAGCAGTACTTC.

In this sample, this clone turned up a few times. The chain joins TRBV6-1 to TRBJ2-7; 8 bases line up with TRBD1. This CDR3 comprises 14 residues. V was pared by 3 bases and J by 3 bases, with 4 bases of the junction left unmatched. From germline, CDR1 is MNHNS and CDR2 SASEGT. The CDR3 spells CASSDMTGDYEQYF. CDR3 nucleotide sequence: TGTGCCAGCAGTGATATGACAGGGGACTACGAGCAGTACTTC.

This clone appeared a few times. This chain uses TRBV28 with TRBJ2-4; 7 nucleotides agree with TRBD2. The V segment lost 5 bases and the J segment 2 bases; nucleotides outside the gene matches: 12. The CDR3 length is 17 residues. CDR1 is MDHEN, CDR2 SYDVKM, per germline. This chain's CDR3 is CASSTLLFGRPKNIQYF. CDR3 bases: TGTGCCAGCAGTACACTCCTTTTCGGGAGGCCCAAAAACATTCAGTACTTC.

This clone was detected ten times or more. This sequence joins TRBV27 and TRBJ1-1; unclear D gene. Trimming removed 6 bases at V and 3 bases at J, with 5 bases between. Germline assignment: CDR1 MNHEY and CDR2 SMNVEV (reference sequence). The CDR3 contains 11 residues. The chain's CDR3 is CASSSYTEAFF. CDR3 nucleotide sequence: TGTGCCAGCAGCTCGTACACTGAAGCTTTCTTT.

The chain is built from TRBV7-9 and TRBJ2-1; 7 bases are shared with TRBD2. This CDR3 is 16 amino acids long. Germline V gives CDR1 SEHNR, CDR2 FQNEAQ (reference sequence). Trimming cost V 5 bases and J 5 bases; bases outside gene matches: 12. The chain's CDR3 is CASSPDRDYRNNEQFF. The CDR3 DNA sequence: TGTGCCAGCAGCCCTGACCGGGACTACCGGAACAATGAGCAGTTCTTC.

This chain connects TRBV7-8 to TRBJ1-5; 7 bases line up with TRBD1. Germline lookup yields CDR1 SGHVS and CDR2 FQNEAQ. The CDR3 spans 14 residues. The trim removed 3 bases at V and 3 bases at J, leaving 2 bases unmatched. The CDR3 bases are TGTGCCAGCAGCTTCGGACAGGACAATCAGCCCCAGCATTTT. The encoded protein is CASSFGQDNQPQHF.

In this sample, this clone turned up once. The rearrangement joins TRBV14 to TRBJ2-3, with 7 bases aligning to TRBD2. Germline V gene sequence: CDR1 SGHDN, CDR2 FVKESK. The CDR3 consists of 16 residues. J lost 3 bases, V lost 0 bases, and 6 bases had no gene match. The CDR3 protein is CASSQEGGRKTDTQYF. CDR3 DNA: TGTGCCAGCAGCCAAGAGGGGGGGAGAAAGACAGATACGCAGTATTTT. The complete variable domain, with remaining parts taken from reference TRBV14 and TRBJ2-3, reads EAGVTQFPSHSVIEKGQTVTLRCDPISGHDNLYWYRRVMGKEIKFLLHFVKESKQDESGMPNNRFLAERTGGTYSTLKVQPAELEDSGVYFCASSQEGGRKTDTQYFGPGTRLTVL.